These 26 T cell receptor beta chains were sequenced from one sample in a study of quantifying T cell responses using KT2 cells. Study context: RNA was reverse transcribed with TCR alpha and beta constant-region primers.

A single-stranded UMI oligo with SP2 sequence was ligated to cDNA 3' ends. An equimolar mix of RC1.1 and RC1.2 primed the beta chain across TRBC1 and TRBC2. TCRdb reanalysed the UMI-ligation and nested PCR reads using MiXCR and keeps one entry per CDR3 protein. Among tens of thousands of distinct CDR3 sequences listed, less than 7.5% were seen once. Sequenced input: PBMCs spiked with cells of the T cell clone KT2. The receptors here all came from a human donor.

This clonotype was detected ten times or more. CDR3 DNA: TGTGCCAGCAGTTCGACAGGGGCAGGCTATGGCTACACCTTC. Protein product: CASSSTGAGYGYTF. The gene calls are TRBV11-2 and TRBJ1-2; TRBD1 matches 8 bases. The CDR3 totals 14 residues. The junction had 7 bases not matched to a gene; V was cut back by 6 bases and J by 4 bases. The germline V gene has CDR1 SGHAT and CDR2 FQNNGV.

This clonotype was counted many times. The chain is built from TRBV3-1 and TRBJ2-3, with TRBD2 identical over 10 bases. V lost 3 bases and J lost 4; bases outside the gene matches: 4. The CDR3 has 15 amino acids. The germline gives CDR1 LGHDT, CDR2 YNNKEL (reference sequence). The CDR3 here is CASSQLAGAADTQYF. CDR3 in DNA: TGTGCCAGCAGCCAGCTAGCGGGGGCAGCAGATACGCAGTATTTT.

This clonotype was seen at least ten times. V and J are TRBV14 and TRBJ1-1, with D hard to call. Germline CDR1 is SGHDN and CDR2 is FVKESK. This CDR3 comprises 13 residues. Trimming cost V 4 bases and J 4 bases, with 10 bases left between them. CDR3 sequence (DNA): TGTGCCAGCAGCCCCTTCATAACCACTGAAGCTTTCTTT. Its protein is CASSPFITTEAFF.

In this sample, this clonotype turned up many times. The V call is TRBV20-1, the J call TRBJ2-7; weak D call: TRBD1 (5 bases). Germline V gives CDR1 DFQATT, CDR2 SNEGSKA (reference sequence). Trimming stripped 3 bases from V and 3 bases from J, with 18 bases between. The CDR3 covers 15 residues. The CDR3 region is CSASPRLGAVYEQYF. In DNA form, the CDR3 reads TGCAGTGCTAGCCCCCGGCTAGGGGCCGTCTACGAGCAGTACTTC.

The chain employs TRBV20-1 and TRBJ2-5, with D possibly matching TRBD1 (6 bases). The CDR3 extends over 13 amino acids. The germline V and J ends were trimmed by 1 base and 5 bases, with 11 bases remaining between them. From germline, CDR1 is DFQATT and CDR2 SNEGSKA (reference sequence). CDR3 region: CSARAPGAETQYF. CDR3 DNA: TGCAGTGCTAGAGCCCCAGGGGCGGAGACCCAGTACTTC.

V usage is TRBV11-2 and J usage is TRBJ2-7; TRBD1 agrees at 7 bases. CDR3 length: 15 amino acids. Per the germline V gene, CDR1 is SGHAT and CDR2 is FQNNGV. The trim removed 0 bases at V and 9 bases at J, leaving 11 bases unmatched. The CDR3 region has the DNA TGTGCCAGCAGCTTAGAAGACAGGGAAGGGCTGGGGCAGTACTTC. Its protein product is CASSLEDREGLGQYF.

This clonotype was seen more than once but under ten times. The chain is built from TRBV6-5 and TRBJ2-3; D not resolved. Trimming pared 1 base from V and 8 bases from J, leaving 4 bases between. Germline-derived CDR1 and CDR2 are MNHEY and SVGAGI. This CDR3 is 11 amino acids long. Written as DNA, the CDR3 is TGTGCCAGCAGTTACTTTGGTACGCAGTATTTT. The encoded protein is CASSYFGTQYF.

This clonotype was seen at least ten times. The chain links TRBV10-1 to TRBJ2-7, with D possibly matching TRBD1 (6 bases). Germline values: CDR1 WNHNN, CDR2 SYGVQD (reference sequence). This CDR3 is built from 14 residues. Trimming removed 2 bases from V and 10 bases from J, with 18 bases in between. The CDR3 reads CASSEGAGEGEQYF. CDR3 nucleotides: TGCGCCAGCAGTGAGGGCGCAGGGGAAGGCGAACAGTACTTC.

This clonotype was seen repeatedly, ten times or more. The chain combines TRBV11-1 with TRBJ2-1; D ambiguous. The CDR3 consists of 14 residues. V dropped 1 base and J dropped 2 bases, with 6 bases sitting between them. CDR1 is SGHAT and CDR2 is FQDESV in the germline V gene (reference sequence). CDR3 DNA sequence: TGTGCCAGCAGCTTAGGGGTCCCCTACAATGAGCAGTTCTTC. This codes for CASSLGVPYNEQFF. The full variable domain, in which reference TRBV11-1 and TRBJ2-1 provide the parts outside the CDR3, is EAEVAQSPRYKITEKSQAVAFWCDPISGHATLYWYRQILGQGPELLVQFQDESVVDDSQLPKDRFSAERLKGVDSTLKIQPAELGDSAMYLCASSLGVPYNEQFFGPGTRLTVL.

This clonotype was detected many times. This chain links TRBV12-3 or TRBV12-4 with TRBJ1-1, with 8 bases identical to TRBD1. The CDR3 has 13 amino acids. J gave up 8 bases and V 5 bases, and 7 bases lay outside the gene matches. This CDR3 reads CASSPGRGREAFF. CDR3 nucleotide sequence: TGTGCCAGCAGTCCTGGCAGGGGGCGCGAAGCTTTCTTT.

The CDR3 DNA is TGTGCCAGCAGTTTGAACAACTTATACGAGCAGTACTTC. Protein sequence: CASSLNNLYEQYF. The chain has TRBV12-3 or TRBV12-4 and TRBJ2-7; D remains ambiguous. Trimming stripped 3 bases from V and 4 bases from J, with 10 bases between. The CDR3 contains 13 residues.

This clonotype was counted many times. The chain uses TRBV27 and TRBJ2-7, with D tentatively TRBD2 (6 bases). CDR1 and CDR2 from the germline V gene are MNHEY and SMNVEV (reference sequence). This CDR3 has 14 residues. Trimming pared 2 bases from V and 7 bases from J, leaving 15 bases between. CDR3 DNA: TGTGCCAGCAGTTTAAACGGGACTCCCAGGGAGCAGTACTTC. Its translation is CASSLNGTPREQYF.

This clonotype was recorded at least ten times. This chain links TRBV12-3 or TRBV12-4 with TRBJ1-1; TRBD1 is a possible D gene (6 bases). V was shortened by 4 bases and J by 3 bases, with 9 bases between the two germline ends. The CDR3 loop spans 13 amino acids. CDR3 coding DNA: TGTGCCAGCAGTTCACAGGGCGACACTGAAGCTTTCTTT. The encoded protein is CASSSQGDTEAFF.

This clonotype was seen only a few times. The CDR3 sequence is CASSYGGRGPGYTF. The DNA of the CDR3 is TGTGCCAGCAGTTATGGGGGACGTGGTCCTGGCTACACCTTC. The chain has TRBV12-3 or TRBV12-4 and TRBJ1-2, with D perhaps TRBD1 (5 bases). V lost 4 bases to trimming and J lost 7 bases, with 16 bases between them. The CDR3 contains 14 residues.

This chain uses TRBV7-8 with TRBJ2-3; D remains unclear. The CDR3 spans 15 residues. V was pared by 3 bases and J by 2 bases, with 12 bases between. Per germline, CDR1 SGHVS and CDR2 FQNEAQ. In nucleotides, the CDR3 is TGTGCCAGCAGCTTGGACGGCGGCTACACAGATACGCAGTATTTT. The encoded protein is CASSLDGGYTDTQYF.

This clonotype was seen at least ten times. The chain carries TRBV9 and TRBJ2-7; D is possibly TRBD1 (6 bases). Per germline, CDR1 SGDLS and CDR2 YYNGEE. V lost 2 bases, J lost 6 bases, and 15 bases lay in between. The length of the CDR3 is 14 residues. CDR3 nucleotides: TGTGCCAGCAGCGTTGGACAGACCACGGGCGAGCAGTACTTC. The encoded protein is CASSVGQTTGEQYF. Using reference TRBV9 and TRBJ2-7 for the parts outside the CDR3, the full variable domain is DSGVTQTPKHLITATGQRVTLRCSPRSGDLSVYWYQQSLDQGLQFLIQYYNGEERAKGNILERFSAQQFPDLHSELNLSSLELGDSALYFCASSVGQTTGEQYFGPGTRLTVT.

This clonotype was counted ten times or more. This chain uses TRBV3-1 with TRBJ1-6; no firm D call. Germline V lookup: CDR1 LGHDT, CDR2 YNNKEL (reference sequence). The CDR3 is 13 amino acids. Trimming removed 4 bases at V and 7 bases at J, with 8 bases between. CDR3 residues: CASSLRENSPLHF. CDR3 DNA: TGTGCCAGCAGCCTCCGGGAAAATTCACCCCTCCACTTT.

This clonotype was found many times. V usage is TRBV20-1 and J usage is TRBJ2-3; 15 bases match TRBD2. This CDR3 spans 16 amino acids. Trimming at V came to 5 bases and at J to 5 bases, leaving 8 bases not matched to a gene. The germline V gene has CDR1 DFQATT and CDR2 SNEGSKA (reference sequence). CDR3 in DNA: TGCAGTGCTCAAATGGGGACTAGCGGGGGGATAGATACGCAGTATTTT. Encoded protein: CSAQMGTSGGIDTQYF.

The rearrangement uses TRBV10-3 and TRBJ1-6; D might be TRBD1 (5 bases). The germline V gene has CDR1 ENHRY and CDR2 SYGVKD. The CDR3 runs to 13 residues. V was pared by 0 bases and J by 10 bases, with 7 bases between. CDR3 in DNA: TGTGCCATCAGTGAGTCTGGGGACTCACCCCTCCACTTT. It codes for CAISESGDSPLHF.

Worth noting for this clonotype: A much bigger clone sits one base away, suggesting this may be a read error. The J gene is TRBJ2-7, the V gene TRBV20-1; TRBD1 matches at 10 bases. V lost 5 bases to trimming and J lost 4 bases; unmatched junction nucleotides: 8. This CDR3 has 14 amino acids. Germline lookup yields CDR1 DFQATT and CDR2 SNEGSKA (reference sequence). DNA of the CDR3: TGCAGTGCTGCGGAGGACAGGGGGGGTTACGAGCAGTACTTC. Translated, it gives CSAAEDRGGYEQYF.

This clonotype was seen repeatedly, ten times or more. CDR3 protein: CATRGMNTEAFF. CDR3 DNA sequence: TGTGCCACCAGGGGTATGAACACTGAAGCTTTCTTT. V gene TRBV3-1 combines with J gene TRBJ1-1; TRBD1 is a possible D gene (6 bases). This CDR3 spans 12 amino acids. Per the germline V gene, CDR1 is LGHDT and CDR2 is YNNKEL (reference sequence). V lost 10 bases to trimming and J lost 0 bases, with 9 bases between them.

This clonotype was found many times. The V and J genes are TRBV24-1 and TRBJ2-4, with 12 positions matching TRBD1. The germline gives CDR1 KGHDR, CDR2 SFDVKD. This CDR3 spans 21 amino acids. J gave up 4 bases and V 4 bases, and 19 bases lay outside the gene matches. The CDR3 loop is CATSETPGTGGFRGAKNIQYF. As DNA, the CDR3 is TGTGCCACCAGTGAGACCCCGGGGACAGGGGGCTTTCGAGGCGCTAAAAACATTCAGTACTTC.

This clonotype was observed at least ten times. This chain connects TRBV10-1 to TRBJ2-7; tentative D call: TRBD1 (6 bases). Germline V gene lookup returns CDR1 WNHNN and CDR2 SYGVQD (reference sequence). The CDR3 covers 14 residues. V was shortened by 10 bases and J by 4 bases, with 20 bases between the two germline ends. The CDR3 sequence: CATPVQGMNYEQYF. CDR3 DNA sequence: TGCGCCACCCCAGTACAGGGAATGAATTACGAGCAGTACTTC.

This clonotype was counted many times. This chain links TRBV5-1 with TRBJ2-1, with D tentatively TRBD2 (7 bases). The CDR3 totals 18 residues. The V gene's germline CDR1 is SGHRS and CDR2 YFSETQ. Trimming pared 4 bases from V and 2 bases from J, leaving 22 bases between. CDR3 nucleotides: TGCGCCAGCAGCCTGGAGTCTAGCGTCGGGGGGCCCTACAATGAGCAGTTCTTC. This translates into CASSLESSVGGPYNEQFF.

This clonotype was detected ten times or more. The CDR3 sequence is CSVGTGGNYGYTF. The CDR3 coding sequence is TGCAGCGTTGGGACAGGGGGGAACTATGGCTACACCTTC. This chain connects TRBV29-1 to TRBJ1-2; 10 bases agree with TRBD1. The CDR3 runs to 13 residues. The ends lost 4 bases at V and 2 bases at J; junction bases unmatched: 1. CDR1 and CDR2 from the germline V gene are SQVTM and ANQGSEA.

The chain links TRBV15 to TRBJ2-5; D gene ambiguous. Germline CDR1 is LNHNV and CDR2 is YYDKDF (reference sequence). This CDR3 has 14 residues. V lost 1 base to trimming and J lost 7 bases, with 13 bases between them. CDR3: CATSRGAPLGTQYF. CDR3 sequence (DNA): TGTGCCACCAGCAGAGGGGCCCCCCTCGGGACCCAGTACTTC.